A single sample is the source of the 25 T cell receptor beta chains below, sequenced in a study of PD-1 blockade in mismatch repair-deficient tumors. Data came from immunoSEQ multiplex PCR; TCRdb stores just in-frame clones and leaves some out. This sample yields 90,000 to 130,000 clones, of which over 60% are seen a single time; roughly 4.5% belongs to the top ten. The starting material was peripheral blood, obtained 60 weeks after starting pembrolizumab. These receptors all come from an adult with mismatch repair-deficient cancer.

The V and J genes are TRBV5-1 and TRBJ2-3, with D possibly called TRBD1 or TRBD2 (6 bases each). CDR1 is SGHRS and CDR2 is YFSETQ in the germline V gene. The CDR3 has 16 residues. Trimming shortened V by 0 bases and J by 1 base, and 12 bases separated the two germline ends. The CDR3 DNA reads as TGCGCCAGCAGCTTGGAAGGGGGGTTCGGCACAGATACGCAGTATTTT. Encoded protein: CASSLEGGFGTDTQYF.

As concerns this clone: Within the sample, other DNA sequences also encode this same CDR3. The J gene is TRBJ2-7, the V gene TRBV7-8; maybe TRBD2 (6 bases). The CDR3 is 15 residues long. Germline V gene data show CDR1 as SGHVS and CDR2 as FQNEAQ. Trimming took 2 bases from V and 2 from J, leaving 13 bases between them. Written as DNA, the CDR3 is TGTGCCAGCAGCTTAAGAGGTGGCGGGACCTACGAGCAGTACTTC. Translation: CASSLRGGGTYEQYF. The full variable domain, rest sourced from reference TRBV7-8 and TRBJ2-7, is GAGVSQSPRYKVAKRGQDVALRCDPISGHVSLFWYQQALGQGPEFLTYFQNEAQLDKSGLPSDRFFAERPEGSVSTLKIQRTQQEDSAVYLCASSLRGGGTYEQYFGPGTRLTVT.

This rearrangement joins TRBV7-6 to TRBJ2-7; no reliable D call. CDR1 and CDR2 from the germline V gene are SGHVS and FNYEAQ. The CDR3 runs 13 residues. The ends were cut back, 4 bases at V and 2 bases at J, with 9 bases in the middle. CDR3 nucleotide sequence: TGTGCCAGCAGCTGGGAAGGACCCTACGAGCAGTACTTC. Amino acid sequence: CASSWEGPYEQYF.

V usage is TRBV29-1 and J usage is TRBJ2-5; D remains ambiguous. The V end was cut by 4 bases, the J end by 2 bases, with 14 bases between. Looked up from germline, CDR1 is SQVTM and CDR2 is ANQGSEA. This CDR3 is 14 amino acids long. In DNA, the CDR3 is TGCAGCGTTGGAAGCCACTTGGGGCAAGAGACCCAGTACTTC. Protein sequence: CSVGSHLGQETQYF.

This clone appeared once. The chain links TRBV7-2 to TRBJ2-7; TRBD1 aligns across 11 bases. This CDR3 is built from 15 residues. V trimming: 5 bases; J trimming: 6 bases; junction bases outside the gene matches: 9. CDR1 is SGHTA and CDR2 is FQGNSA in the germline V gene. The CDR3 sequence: CASSPRTGGAIEQYF. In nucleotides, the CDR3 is TGTGCCAGCAGCCCCCGGACAGGGGGCGCGATCGAGCAGTACTTC.

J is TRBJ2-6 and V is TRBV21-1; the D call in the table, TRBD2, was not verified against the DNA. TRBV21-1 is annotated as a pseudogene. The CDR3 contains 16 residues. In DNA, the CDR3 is TGTGCCAGCAGCCTTCCAGCGGAGGGCTGGGCCAACGTCCTGACTTTC. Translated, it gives CASSLPAEGWANVLTF.

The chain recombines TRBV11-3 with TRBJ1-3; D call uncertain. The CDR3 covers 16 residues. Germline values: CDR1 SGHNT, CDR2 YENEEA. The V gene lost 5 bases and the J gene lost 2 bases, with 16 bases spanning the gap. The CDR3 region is CASSTHGYETGNTIYF. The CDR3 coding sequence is TGTGCCAGCAGCACCCACGGCTATGAAACTGGAAACACCATATATTTT.

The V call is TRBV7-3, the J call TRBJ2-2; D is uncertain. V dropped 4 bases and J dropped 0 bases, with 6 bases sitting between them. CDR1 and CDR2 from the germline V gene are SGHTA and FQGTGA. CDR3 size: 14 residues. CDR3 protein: CASSSNPNTGELFF. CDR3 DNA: TGTGCCAGCAGCTCAAACCCGAACACCGGGGAGCTGTTTTTT.

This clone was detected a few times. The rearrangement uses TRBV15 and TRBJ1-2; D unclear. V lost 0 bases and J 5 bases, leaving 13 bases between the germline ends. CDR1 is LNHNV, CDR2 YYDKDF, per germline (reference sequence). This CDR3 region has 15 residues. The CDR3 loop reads CATSREAQRGYGYTF. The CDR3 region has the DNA TGTGCCACCAGCAGAGAGGCCCAGAGAGGGTATGGCTACACCTTC.

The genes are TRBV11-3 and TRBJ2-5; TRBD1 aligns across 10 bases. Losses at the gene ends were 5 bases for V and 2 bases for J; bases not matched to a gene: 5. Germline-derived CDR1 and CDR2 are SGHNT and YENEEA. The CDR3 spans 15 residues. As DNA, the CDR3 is TGTGCCAGCAGCCACCGGGACAGGGGACAAGAGACCCAGTACTTC. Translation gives CASSHRDRGQETQYF.

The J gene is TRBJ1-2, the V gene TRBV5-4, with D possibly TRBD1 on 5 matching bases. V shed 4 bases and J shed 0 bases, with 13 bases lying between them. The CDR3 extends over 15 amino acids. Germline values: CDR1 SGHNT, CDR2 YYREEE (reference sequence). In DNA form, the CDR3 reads TGTGCCAGCAGCGAACCGGACACAGCTAACTATGGCTACACCTTC. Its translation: CASSEPDTANYGYTF.

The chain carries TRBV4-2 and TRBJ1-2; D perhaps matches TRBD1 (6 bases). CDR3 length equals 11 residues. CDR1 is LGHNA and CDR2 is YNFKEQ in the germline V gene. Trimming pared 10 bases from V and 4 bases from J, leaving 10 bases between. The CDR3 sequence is CATVGAYGYTF. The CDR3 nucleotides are TGTGCCACAGTGGGGGCCTATGGCTACACCTTC.

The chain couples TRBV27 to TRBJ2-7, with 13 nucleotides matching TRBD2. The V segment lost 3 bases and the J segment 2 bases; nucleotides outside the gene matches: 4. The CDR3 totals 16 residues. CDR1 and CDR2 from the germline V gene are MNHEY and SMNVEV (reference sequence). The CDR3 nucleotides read TGTGCCAGCAGTTTCGGGACTAGCGGGAAAGCCTACGAGCAGTACTTC. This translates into CASSFGTSGKAYEQYF.

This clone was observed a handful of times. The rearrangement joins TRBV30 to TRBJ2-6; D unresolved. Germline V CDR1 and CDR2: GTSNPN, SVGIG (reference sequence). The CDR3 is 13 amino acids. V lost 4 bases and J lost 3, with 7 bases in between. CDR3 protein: CAWTPGGANVLTF. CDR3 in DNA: TGTGCCTGGACCCCTGGTGGGGCCAACGTCCTGACTTTC.

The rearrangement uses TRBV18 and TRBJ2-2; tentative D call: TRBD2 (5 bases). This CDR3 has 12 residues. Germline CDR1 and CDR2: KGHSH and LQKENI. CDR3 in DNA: TGTGCGGCTAGCCCTAACACCGGGGAGCTGTTTTTT. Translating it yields CAASPNTGELFF.

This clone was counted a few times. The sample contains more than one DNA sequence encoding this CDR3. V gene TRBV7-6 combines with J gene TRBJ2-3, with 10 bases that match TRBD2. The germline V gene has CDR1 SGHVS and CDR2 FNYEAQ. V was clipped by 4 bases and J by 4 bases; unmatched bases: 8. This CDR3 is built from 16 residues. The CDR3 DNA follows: TGTGCCAGCAGCTCTCGGACTAGCGGAGGGGCAGATACGCAGTATTTT. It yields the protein CASSSRTSGGADTQYF.

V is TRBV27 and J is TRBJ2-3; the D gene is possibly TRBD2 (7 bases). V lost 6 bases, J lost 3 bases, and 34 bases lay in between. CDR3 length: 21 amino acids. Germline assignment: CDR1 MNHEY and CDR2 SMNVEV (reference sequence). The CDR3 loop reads CASSSGGVGVREIRGTDTQYF. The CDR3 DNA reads TGTGCCAGCAGCTCTGGTGGGGTCGGTGTGCGGGAGATTAGGGGGACAGATACGCAGTATTTT.

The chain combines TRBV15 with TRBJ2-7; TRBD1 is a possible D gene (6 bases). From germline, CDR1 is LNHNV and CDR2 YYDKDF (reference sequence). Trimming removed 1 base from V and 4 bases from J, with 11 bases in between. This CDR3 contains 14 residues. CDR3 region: CATSRGRGGYEQYF. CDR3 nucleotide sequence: TGTGCCACCAGCAGAGGCAGGGGTGGGTACGAGCAGTACTTC.

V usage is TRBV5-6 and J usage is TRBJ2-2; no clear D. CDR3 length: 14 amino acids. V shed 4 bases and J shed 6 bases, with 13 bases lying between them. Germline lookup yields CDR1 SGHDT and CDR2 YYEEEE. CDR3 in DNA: TGTGCCAGCAGCCCCGTTCAAACCGCCGGGGAGCTGTTTTTT. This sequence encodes CASSPVQTAGELFF.

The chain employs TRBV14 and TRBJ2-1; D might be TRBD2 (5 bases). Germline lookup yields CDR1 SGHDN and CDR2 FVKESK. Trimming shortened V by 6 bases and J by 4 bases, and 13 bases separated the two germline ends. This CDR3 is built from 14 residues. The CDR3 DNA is TGTGCCAGCAGTCTAGGAGGCCCTTACAATGAGCAGTTCTTC. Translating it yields CASSLGGPYNEQFF.

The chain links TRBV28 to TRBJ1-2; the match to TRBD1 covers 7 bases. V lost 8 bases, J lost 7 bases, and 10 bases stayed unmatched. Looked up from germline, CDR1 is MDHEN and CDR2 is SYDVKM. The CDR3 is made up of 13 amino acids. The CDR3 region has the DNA TGTGCCAGCCGGACAGGCGGATCCAGTGGCTACACCTTC. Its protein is CASRTGGSSGYTF.

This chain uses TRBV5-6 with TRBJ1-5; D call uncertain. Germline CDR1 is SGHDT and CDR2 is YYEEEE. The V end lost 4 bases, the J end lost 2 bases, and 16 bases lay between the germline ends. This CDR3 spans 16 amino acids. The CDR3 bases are TGTGCCAGCAGCCGCAGGCTACCCGGGGGCAATCAGCCCCAGCATTTT. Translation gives CASSRRLPGGNQPQHF.

CDR3 sequence reads: CASSFPGREAFF. The CDR3 DNA is TGTGCCAGCAGCTTTCCCGGGAGAGAAGCTTTCTTT. V gene TRBV7-2 combines with J gene TRBJ1-1; D not certain. The CDR3 totals 12 residues. Trimming took off 3 bases at V and 8 bases at J, with 10 bases between the two ends. Germline-derived CDR1 and CDR2 are SGHTA and FQGNSA.

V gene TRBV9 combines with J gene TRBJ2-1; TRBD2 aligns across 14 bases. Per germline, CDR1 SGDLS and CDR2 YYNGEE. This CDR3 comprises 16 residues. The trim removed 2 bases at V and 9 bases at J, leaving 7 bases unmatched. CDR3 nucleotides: TGTGCCAGCAGCGTCCAGACTAGCGGGAGGGTTGGTGAGCAGTTCTTC. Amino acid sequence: CASSVQTSGRVGEQFF. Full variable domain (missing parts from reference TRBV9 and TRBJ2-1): DSGVTQTPKHLITATGQRVTLRCSPRSGDLSVYWYQQSLDQGLQFLIQYYNGEERAKGNILERFSAQQFPDLHSELNLSSLELGDSALYFCASSVQTSGRVGEQFFGPGTRLTVL.

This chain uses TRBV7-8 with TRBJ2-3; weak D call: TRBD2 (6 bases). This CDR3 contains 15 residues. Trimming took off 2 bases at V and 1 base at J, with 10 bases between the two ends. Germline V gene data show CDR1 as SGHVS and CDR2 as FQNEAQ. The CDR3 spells CASSLMGGGTDTQYF. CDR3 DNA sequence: TGTGCCAGCAGCTTAATGGGCGGGGGCACAGATACGCAGTATTTT.